The T cell receptor beta chain described here comes from a study of response to subunit inactivated influenza vaccine. The V and J ends lost 5 bases and 6 bases, in that order; junction bases with no gene match: 10. CDR1 and CDR2 from the germline V gene are LGHNT and FRNRAP. The CDR3 sequence is 17 residues long. Findings and limits, study-wide: It was the authors' suggestion that each seasonal influenza vaccination recruits few new T cells.

This clonotype was seen more than once but under ten times. As yet, its antigen is unknown. TCRdb re-called the RT-PCR reads through MiXCR, storing one row per CDR3 protein. This sample has under 800,000 distinct CDR3 sequences, with about 15% found just once. This receptor was taken from a man over 45 who received an inactivated influenza vaccine. This chain joins TRBV12-5 and TRBJ2-2, with TRBD2 matching 12 bases. Sequencing was performed on PBMCs from blood, taken 14 to 15 days before vaccination. The CDR3 region is CASGARPSGRAPGELFF. In DNA, the CDR3 is TGTGCTAGTGGTGCCCGCCCTAGCGGGAGGGCGCCCGGGGAGCTGTTTTTT.